This entry describes one T cell receptor (beta chain). The target antigen is unknown. Here immunoSEQ multiplex PCR was the method, and the copy in TCRdb shows in-frame clones only, minus some. The table lists about 99,000 clones, roughly 76% of them singletons. This entry belongs to a study of PD-1 blockade in classical Hodgkin lymphoma. Study-wide background: Administration of nivolumab to patients was at 3 mg/kg intravenously every 2 weeks. General observations from the study: TCR diversity rose significantly by C4D1 in CD4+ but not CD8+ cells. When set against healthy donors, newly diagnosed patients were reported to show lower baseline TCR diversity.

Every patient was affected by relapse after autologous stem cell transplantation, while exposure to brentuximab vedotin was not uniform. This receptor was obtained from a human donor with classical Hodgkin lymphoma. The sequenced sample was peripheral blood mononuclear cells (PBMCs), obtained before the second cycle of nivolumab.

The CDR3 loop is CASSLESTGTIEQYF. The CDR3 DNA reads as TGCGCCAGCAGCTTGGAATCTACAGGGACGATCGAGCAGTACTTC. J is TRBJ2-7 and V is TRBV5-1, with a possible D match to TRBD1 (6 bases). The CDR3 is made up of 15 amino acids. CDR1 and CDR2 from the germline V gene are SGHRS and YFSETQ. Trimming removed 0 bases at V and 6 bases at J, with 16 bases between.